This T cell receptor beta chain appears in the sequencing data of a study of PD-L1 blockade in urothelial cancer. Background on the study: Across blood samples, T cells had a median count of about 140,000.

Clones were sequenced by immunoSEQ multiplex PCR, and TCRdb holds only the in-frame ones, with some missing. The sample shows tens of thousands of clones, about 72% of them seen only once. The CDR3 contains 13 residues. Germline values: CDR1 SGHNT, CDR2 YYREEE (reference sequence). The junction had 6 bases not matched to a gene; V was cut back by 4 bases and J by 8 bases. Each individual provided 1 to 8 samples (taken pretreatment and on-treatment). The chain recombines TRBV5-4 with TRBJ1-5; 7 bases are a match to TRBD1. This receptor was identified in a man between 70 and 80 years old with urothelial cancer. The sample in question was PBMCs, obtained around atezolizumab (anti-PD-L1) treatment. Here the CDR3 reads CASSLGQSEPQHF. Here the CDR3 DNA reads TGTGCCAGCAGCCTGGGACAGTCGGAGCCCCAGCATTTT.